The rows below give T cell receptor beta chains drawn from one sample of a study of CD8+ T cells in alopecia areata. Only in-frame clones appear in the TCRdb table, and some are missing; sequencing was by immunoSEQ multiplex PCR. The table shows 180,000 or so clones, with around 63% occurring only once. Sequencing was performed on CD4+ T cells sorted from blood, taken at week 0. These receptors came from a human donor with alopecia areata. Each CDR3 is given with its conserved first and last residue. A D gene is named only where the DNA matches it firmly. Clone size, where shown, is once, few, many, or a class for clones that have expanded.

D: TRBD1; V: TRBV27; size: -; length: 18; J: TRBJ2-6; DNA: TGTGCCAGCAGTTTATCAACAGGGGGCGCCTTTGGGGCCAACGTCCTGACTTTC; CDR3: CASSLSTGGAFGANVLTF
D: TRBD1; V: TRBV7-2; size: -; length: 11; J: TRBJ2-5; DNA: TGTGCCAGCAGCTTAAGGGACAGCGTATACTTC; CDR3: CASSLRDSVYF
D: -; V: TRBV30; size: few; length: 13; J: TRBJ2-2; DNA: TGTGCCTGGAGACGACGGGGTACCGGGGAGCTGTTTTTT; CDR3: CAWRRRGTGELFF
D: -; V: TRBV5-1; size: few; length: 15; J: TRBJ2-3; DNA: TGCGCCAGCAGCTTGAGAGGGGTTGAGACAGATACGCAGTATTTT; CDR3: CASSLRGVETDTQYF
D: -; V: TRBV30; size: once; length: 12; J: TRBJ1-6; DNA: TGTGCCTGGAGTGCGGGCGAAGGGCCCCTCCACTTT; CDR3: CAWSAGEGPLHF
D: -; V: TRBV7-9; size: -; length: 13; J: TRBJ1-1; DNA: TGTGCCAGCAGCTATGGGTGGAACACTGAAGCTTTCTTT; CDR3: CASSYGWNTEAFF
D: TRBD1; V: TRBV15; size: -; length: 13; J: TRBJ2-7; DNA: TGTGCCACCAGCAGAGGCAGGGGGAACGAGCAGTACTTC; CDR3: CATSRGRGNEQYF
D: TRBD1; V: TRBV30; size: -; length: 15; J: TRBJ1-6; DNA: TGTGCCTGGAGTAGGTACGGGACAGGGGGTTCACCCCTCCACTTT; CDR3: CAWSRYGTGGSPLHF
D: TRBD1; V: TRBV2; size: -; length: 15; J: TRBJ2-3; DNA: TGTGCCAGCAGTGAGACAGGGATTAGTCCAGATACGCAGTATTTT; CDR3: CASSETGISPDTQYF
D: -; V: TRBV29-1; size: -; length: 17; J: TRBJ2-6; DNA: TGCAGCGTTGAAGAAATAAAAAGTTTCTCTGGGGCCAACGTCCTGACTTTC; CDR3: CSVEEIKSFSGANVLTF
D: -; V: TRBV30; size: -; length: 15; J: TRBJ1-2; DNA: TGTGCCCGCGGAAACGGACCGACTTCCAACTATGGCTACACCTTC; CDR3: CARGNGPTSNYGYTF
D: -; V: TRBV29-1; size: few; length: 11; J: TRBJ1-1; DNA: TGCAGCGTTGGGGGGAGGACTGAAGCTTTCTTT; CDR3: CSVGGRTEAFF
D: TRBD1; V: TRBV30; size: few; length: 14; J: TRBJ1-5; DNA: TGTGCCTGGAGTGAGGGGGCGACGAATCAGCCCCAGCATTTT; CDR3: CAWSEGATNQPQHF
D: -; V: TRBV20-1; size: -; length: 11; J: TRBJ2-7; DNA: TGCAGTGCTAGACTACTTTACGAGCAGTACTTC; CDR3: CSARLLYEQYF
D: -; V: TRBV7-2; size: -; length: 11; J: TRBJ2-1; DNA: TGTGCCAGCAGCTTAGTGGGGGAGCAGTTCTTC; CDR3: CASSLVGEQFF
D: TRBD1; V: TRBV9; size: few; length: 14; J: TRBJ2-7; DNA: TGTGCCAGCAGCGTAGGGGACAGTTCCTACGAGCAGTACTTC; CDR3: CASSVGDSSYEQYF
D: -; V: TRBV7-2; size: -; length: 16; J: TRBJ1-6; DNA: TGTGCCAGCAGCTTAGAACACCGCCTGGGCGTATCACCCCTCCACTTT; CDR3: CASSLEHRLGVSPLHF
D: TRBD1; V: TRBV6-1; size: few; length: 15; J: TRBJ1-1; DNA: TGTGCCAGCGGCAGCTACCCGACAGGGGACACTGAAGCTTTCTTT; CDR3: CASGSYPTGDTEAFF
D: -; V: TRBV5-6; size: -; length: 12; J: TRBJ1-5; DNA: TGTGCCAGCAGCTTGGCCAATCAGCCCCAGCATTTT; CDR3: CASSLANQPQHF
D: -; V: TRBV27; size: -; length: 15; J: TRBJ1-2; DNA: TGTGCCAGCAGTTTATCCCAGGGCGGAAACTATGGCTACACCTTC; CDR3: CASSLSQGGNYGYTF
D: -; V: TRBV7-3; size: few; length: 13; J: TRBJ2-5; DNA: TGTGCCAGCAGCCGAGTCTCTGGGGAGACCCAGTACTTC; CDR3: CASSRVSGETQYF
D: -; V: TRBV7-2; size: -; length: 15; J: TRBJ1-2; DNA: TGTGCCAGCAGCTTATTGGCAGATCCTAACTATGGCTACACCTTC; CDR3: CASSLLADPNYGYTF
D: -; V: TRBV29-1; size: -; length: 13; J: TRBJ1-2; DNA: TGCAGCGTTAGCGGACGGGTGGGCTATGGCTACACCTTC; CDR3: CSVSGRVGYGYTF
D: TRBD1; V: TRBV29-1; size: -; length: 11; J: TRBJ2-5; DNA: TGCAGCGCCACAGGGGGAGAGACCCAGTACTTC; CDR3: CSATGGETQYF